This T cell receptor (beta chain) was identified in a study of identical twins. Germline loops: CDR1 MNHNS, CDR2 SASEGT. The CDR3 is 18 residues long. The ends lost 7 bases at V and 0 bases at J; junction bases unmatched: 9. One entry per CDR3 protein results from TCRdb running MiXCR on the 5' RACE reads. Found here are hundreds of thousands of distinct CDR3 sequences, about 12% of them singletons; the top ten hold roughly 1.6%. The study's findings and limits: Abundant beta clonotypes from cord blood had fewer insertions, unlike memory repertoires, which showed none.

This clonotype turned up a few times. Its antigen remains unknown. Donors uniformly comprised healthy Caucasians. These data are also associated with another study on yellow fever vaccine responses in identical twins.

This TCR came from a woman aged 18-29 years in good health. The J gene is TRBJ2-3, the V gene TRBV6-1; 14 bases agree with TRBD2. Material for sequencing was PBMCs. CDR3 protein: CASIPGTSGSWSTDTQYF. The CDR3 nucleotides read TGTGCCAGCATCCCCGGGACTAGCGGGAGTTGGAGCACAGATACGCAGTATTTT.